What follows are 17 T cell receptor beta chains derived from one specimen sequenced in a study of cytomegalovirus exposure and HLA in healthy donors. The PCR made use of 60 Vbeta and 13 Jbeta primers. Generated by immunoSEQ multiplex PCR, the TCRdb table keeps only in-frame clones and is missing some. The sample carries some 170,000 clones, about 9.4% recorded once. Input material: PBMCs. These receptors came from a woman in her 30s in good health and CMV-seropositive.

The genes are TRBV6-1 and TRBJ2-1; tentative D call: TRBD2 (5 bases). V lost 2 bases and J 7 bases, leaving 15 bases between the germline ends. This CDR3 spans 15 amino acids. Per the germline V gene, CDR1 is MNHNS and CDR2 is SASEGT. This CDR3 is CASSETVRTFNEQFF. The CDR3 region has the DNA TGTGCCAGCAGTGAAACGGTTAGGACTTTTAATGAGCAGTTCTTC.

V and J are TRBV19 and TRBJ2-7; no reliable D call. CDR1 is LNHDA, CDR2 SQIVND, per germline (reference sequence). V was shortened by 1 base and J by 4 bases, with 8 bases between the two germline ends. The CDR3 sequence is 13 residues long. The CDR3 region has the DNA TGTGCCAGTAGTATAGGTATTCAGTACGAGCAGTACTTC. This codes for CASSIGIQYEQYF.

The CDR3 reads CASSKKSVSYPFTDTQYF. Here the CDR3 DNA reads TGTGCCAGCAGCAAGAAGTCTGTATCCTACCCATTCACAGATACGCAGTATTTT. This rearrangement joins TRBV11-2 to TRBJ2-3, with D unclear. The CDR3 is made up of 18 amino acids. V was pared by 5 bases and J by 2 bases, with 23 bases between. Per the germline V gene, CDR1 is SGHAT and CDR2 is FQNNGV. Supplemented by reference TRBV11-2 and TRBJ2-3, the full variable domain reads EAGVAQSPRYKIIEKRQSVAFWCNPISGHATLYWYQQILGQGPKLLIQFQNNGVVDDSQLPKDRFSAERLKGVDSTLKIQPAKLEDSAVYLCASSKKSVSYPFTDTQYFGPGTRLTVL.

This clone has more than one count but fewer than ten. V is TRBV2 and J is TRBJ2-7; TRBD2 matches at 12 bases. Germline V gene data show CDR1 as SNHLY and CDR2 as FYNNEI. Germline trimming cut 10 bases from V and 7 bases from J; bases unmatched to any gene: 11. The CDR3 is 14 residues long. The CDR3 DNA reads as TGTGCCACCTTCCTAGCGGGAGGGTCGGGGGAGCAGTACTTC. Its protein is CATFLAGGSGEQYF. Supplemented by reference TRBV2 and TRBJ2-7, the full variable domain reads EPEVTQTPSHQVTQMGQEVILRCVPISNHLYFYWYRQILGQKVEFLVSFYNNEISEKSEIFDDQFSVERPDGSNFTLKIRSTKLEDSAMYFCATFLAGGSGEQYFGPGTRLTVT.

This rearrangement joins TRBV7-9 to TRBJ2-5; the D gene is possibly TRBD2 (6 bases). CDR3 length: 13 amino acids. Germline CDR1 and CDR2: SEHNR and FQNEAQ (reference sequence). The V gene lost 0 bases and the J gene lost 4 bases, with 6 bases spanning the gap. The CDR3 is CASSLAEGETQYF. The CDR3 region has the DNA TGTGCCAGCAGCTTAGCGGAGGGAGAGACCCAGTACTTC.

V gene TRBV2 combines with J gene TRBJ2-3; D gene uncertain. Germline V gene lookup returns CDR1 SNHLY and CDR2 FYNNEI. Trimming took 2 bases from V and 2 from J, leaving 11 bases between them. The CDR3 is 15 residues long. The CDR3 nucleotides read TGTGCCAGCAGTGAACTCCAAGCATTCACAGATACGCAGTATTTT. Protein: CASSELQAFTDTQYF.

The chain employs TRBV18 and TRBJ1-1, with TRBD1 matching over 7 bases. CDR3 length equals 14 residues. Germline trimming cut 6 bases from V and 6 bases from J; bases unmatched to any gene: 10. Germline CDR1 is KGHSH and CDR2 is LQKENI. CDR3: CASSLDRVLSEAFF. The CDR3 DNA is TGTGCCAGCTCTCTCGACAGGGTATTGTCTGAAGCTTTCTTT.

The chain is built from TRBV9 and TRBJ1-2; 9 bases line up with TRBD1. Germline CDR1 is SGDLS and CDR2 is YYNGEE. The ends lost 3 bases at V and 4 bases at J; junction bases unmatched: 7. CDR3 length: 15 amino acids. For the CDR3, the DNA is TGTGCCAGCAGCGAGGGGGGACAGGGAAGCTATGGCTACACCTTC. Amino acids: CASSEGGQGSYGYTF.

This clone was found a few times. CDR3 residues: CASSLGQGQNEQFF. Here the CDR3 DNA reads TGCGCCAGCAGCTTGGGACAGGGGCAGAATGAGCAGTTCTTC. The chain is built from TRBV5-1 and TRBJ2-1, with 8 bases matching TRBD1. CDR3 length: 14 residues. Trimming at V came to 0 bases and at J to 7 bases, leaving 3 bases not matched to a gene. Looked up from germline, CDR1 is SGHRS and CDR2 is YFSETQ.

This chain uses TRBV18 with TRBJ2-5, with D perhaps TRBD2 (5 bases). This CDR3 region has 15 residues. The germline CDR1 and CDR2 sequences are KGHSH and LQKENI. With 2 bases removed from V and 5 bases from J, the gap between germline ends came to 15 bases. DNA of the CDR3: TGTGCCAGCTCACCAGGTTACGGGGAACGGGAGACCCAGTACTTC. Its translation is CASSPGYGERETQYF. Complete variable domain (other parts from reference TRBV18 and TRBJ2-5): NAGVMQNPRHLVRRRGQEARLRCSPMKGHSHVYWYRQLPEEGLKFMVYLQKENIIDESGMPKERFSAEFPKEGPSILRIQQVVRGDSAAYFCASSPGYGERETQYFGPGTRLLVL.

This clone was counted a few times. The V gene is TRBV10-3, the J gene TRBJ2-1; 10 nucleotides agree with TRBD2. CDR3 size: 15 residues. Germline values: CDR1 ENHRY, CDR2 SYGVKD. The ends lost 3 bases at V and 8 bases at J; junction bases unmatched: 7. In DNA, the CDR3 is TGTGCCATCAGTGACCCCGGGACTAGCGACGATGAGCAGTTCTTC. This codes for CAISDPGTSDDEQFF.

CDR3 nucleotides: TGTGCCAGCAGCCAGGCGGGGGGCACTGAAGCTTTCTTT. Translating gives CASSQAGGTEAFF. The genes are TRBV2 and TRBJ1-1; tentatively, D is TRBD1 (5 bases). Germline CDR1 is SNHLY and CDR2 is FYNNEI. The CDR3 covers 13 residues. Trimming shortened V by 6 bases and J by 4 bases, and 12 bases separated the two germline ends.

This clone has just a few counts. The gene calls are TRBV4-1 and TRBJ2-5; D ambiguous. This CDR3 is 14 amino acids long. The V gene lost 4 bases and the J gene lost 5 bases, with 14 bases spanning the gap. Germline assignment: CDR1 MGHRA and CDR2 YSYEKL. This chain's CDR3 is CASSPQMYIETQYF. Here the CDR3 DNA reads TGCGCCAGCAGCCCCCAGATGTATATTGAGACCCAGTACTTC.

This clone was counted between two and nine times. This sequence joins TRBV5-1 and TRBJ1-5; the D gene is possibly TRBD1 (5 bases). Trimming left V 4 bases short and J 0 bases short, with 11 bases between. This CDR3 region has 15 residues. Looked up from germline, CDR1 is SGHRS and CDR2 is YFSETQ. The chain's CDR3 is CASSPGTSSNQPQHF. CDR3 bases: TGCGCCAGCAGCCCCGGGACTTCTAGCAATCAGCCCCAGCATTTT. Based on the CDR3 plus reference TRBV5-1 and TRBJ1-5, the full variable domain is KAGVTQTPRYLIKTRGQQVTLSCSPISGHRSVSWYQQTPGQGLQFLFEYFSETQRNKGNFPGRFSGRQFSNSRSEMNVSTLELGDSALYLCASSPGTSSNQPQHFGDGTRLSIL.

This clone turned up a few times. The chain has TRBV11-2 and TRBJ1-2, with 7 bases matching TRBD1. Trimming took 4 bases from V and 8 from J; bases not matched to a gene: 7. Germline lookup yields CDR1 SGHAT and CDR2 FQNNGV. The CDR3 spans 13 residues. This chain's CDR3 is CASSSTGTGGYTF. CDR3 nucleotide sequence: TGTGCCAGCAGCTCGACAGGGACGGGAGGCTACACCTTC.

The rearrangement joins TRBV9 to TRBJ2-1; D is possibly TRBD2 (6 bases). V shed 0 bases and J shed 8 bases, with 21 bases lying between them. CDR3 length: 17 residues. Germline CDR1 and CDR2: SGDLS and YYNGEE. The CDR3 region is CASSVVLGREGSYEQFF. In nucleotides, the CDR3 is TGTGCCAGCAGCGTAGTACTGGGGCGGGAAGGGAGCTATGAGCAGTTCTTC.

This clone was counted only a few times. Other DNA sequences from this sample encode an identical CDR3 as well. The gene calls are TRBV2 and TRBJ2-3, with 9 nucleotides matching TRBD2. V lost 4 bases and J lost 5; bases outside the gene matches: 7. Germline V CDR1 and CDR2: SNHLY, FYNNEI. The CDR3 runs to 15 residues. The CDR3 loop is CASSGNSGRLDTQYF. The CDR3 DNA sequence: TGTGCCAGCAGTGGCAATAGCGGGAGATTAGATACGCAGTATTTT.